This entry lists 20 T cell receptor beta chains sequenced from one sample in a study of shared clonotypes between healthy human individuals. Data came from immunoSEQ multiplex PCR; TCRdb stores just in-frame clones and leaves some out. Here the sample spans a few million clones, around 90% being singletons. Sample: naive CD4+ T cells from PBMCs. Documented subset: CD45RA+ positively selected. These receptors were collected from a man aged 18-30 years in good health. Some clones in this sample may be carry-over from other donors' samples.

V gene TRBV2 combines with J gene TRBJ1-6; D not resolved. Germline CDR1 reads SNHLY; CDR2 reads FYNNEI. The CDR3 loop spans 14 amino acids. Trimming left V 4 bases short and J 7 bases short, with 11 bases between. The CDR3 is CASSVSGSNSPLHF. The DNA of the CDR3 is TGTGCCAGCAGTGTGTCAGGCAGCAATTCACCCCTCCACTTT. Combining the CDR3 with reference TRBV2 and TRBJ1-6 gives the whole variable domain EPEVTQTPSHQVTQMGQEVILRCVPISNHLYFYWYRQILGQKVEFLVSFYNNEISEKSEIFDDQFSVERPDGSNFTLKIRSTKLEDSAMYFCASSVSGSNSPLHFGNGTRLTVT.

V usage is TRBV28 and J usage is TRBJ2-3; possibly TRBD2 for D (7 bases). This CDR3 has 17 amino acids. The V gene lost 3 bases and the J gene lost 1 base, with 17 bases spanning the gap. CDR1 is MDHEN and CDR2 is SYDVKM in the germline V gene. CDR3 in DNA: TGTGCCAGCAGTTTCGGGGGGCGCGGGCTCCGCACAGATACGCAGTATTTT. This encodes CASSFGGRGLRTDTQYF.

The chain recombines TRBV6-1 with TRBJ2-5, with D tentatively TRBD1 or TRBD2 (5 bases each). This CDR3 comprises 15 residues. Trimming stripped 6 bases from V and 1 base from J, with 15 bases between. Per the germline V gene, CDR1 is MNHNS and CDR2 is SASEGT. The CDR3 region is CASRNTGRPQETQYF. The CDR3 region has the DNA TGTGCCAGCAGGAACACGGGACGGCCCCAAGAGACCCAGTACTTC.

V usage is TRBV15 and J usage is TRBJ2-7; D is perhaps TRBD2 (5 bases). This CDR3 is 15 amino acids long. Germline assignment: CDR1 LNHNV and CDR2 YYDKDF (reference sequence). With 1 base removed from V and 2 bases from J, the gap between germline ends came to 12 bases. DNA of the CDR3: TGTGCCACCAGCAGAGGGGGAGATGCCCCCTACGAGCAGTACTTC. Translated, it gives CATSRGGDAPYEQYF.

The chain carries TRBV7-3 and TRBJ1-1; TRBD1 agrees at 8 bases. After removal of 1 base from V and 2 bases from J, the junction contained 6 bases not matched to a gene. This CDR3 region has 16 residues. Germline V gives CDR1 SGHTA, CDR2 FQGTGA. CDR3: CASSLMDREGNTEAFF. CDR3 nucleotides: TGTGCCAGCAGCTTAATGGACAGGGAGGGTAACACTGAAGCTTTCTTT.

The rearrangement links TRBV19 to TRBJ2-2, with unresolved D. Germline assignment: CDR1 LNHDA and CDR2 SQIVND (reference sequence). Trimming pared 4 bases from V and 0 bases from J, leaving 9 bases between. This CDR3 is built from 15 residues. DNA for the CDR3: TGTGCCAGTAGTACGGGCCGGGCGAACACCGGGGAGCTGTTTTTT. Protein product: CASSTGRANTGELFF. Full variable domain (outside the CDR3, taken from reference TRBV19 and TRBJ2-2): DGGITQSPKYLFRKEGQNVTLSCEQNLNHDAMYWYRQDPGQGLRLIYYSQIVNDFQKGDIAEGYSVSREKKESFPLTVTSAQKNPTAFYLCASSTGRANTGELFFGEGSRLTVL.

V and J are TRBV28 and TRBJ2-5; tentatively, D is TRBD1 (6 bases). V lost 2 bases and J lost 0, with 13 bases in between. Per germline, CDR1 MDHEN and CDR2 SYDVKM. This CDR3 is 16 amino acids long. This chain's CDR3 is CASSLGGRMYQETQYF. In DNA, the CDR3 is TGTGCCAGCAGTTTAGGGGGCAGGATGTACCAAGAGACCCAGTACTTC.

The rearrangement links TRBV7-2 to TRBJ2-4; 15 bases match TRBD2. CDR3 size: 17 residues. The trim removed 5 bases at V and 3 bases at J, leaving 5 bases unmatched. Germline V gene data show CDR1 as SGHTA and CDR2 as FQGNSA. CDR3 nucleotide sequence: TGTGCCAGCAGCAGGACTAGCGGGAGGGCCGTCAAAAACATTCAGTACTTC. Translating it yields CASSRTSGRAVKNIQYF.

The sample holds one count of this clone. The chain has TRBV11-2 and TRBJ2-7; D may be TRBD1 (6 bases). V lost 4 bases and J lost 3, with 22 bases in between. The CDR3 is 17 amino acids. Germline CDR1 reads SGHAT; CDR2 reads FQNNGV. The CDR3 sequence: CASSSHRDNRGGYEQYF. The CDR3 DNA reads TGTGCCAGCAGCTCACACCGGGACAACCGCGGCGGCTACGAGCAGTACTTC.

The DNA of the CDR3 is TGTGCCAGCAGCCCAATTAGCGGTAGCTCCTACAATGAGCAGTTCTTC. Protein product: CASSPISGSSYNEQFF. This chain connects TRBV11-2 to TRBJ2-1; a weak D match, TRBD2 (6 bases). The CDR3 has 16 amino acids. The germline gives CDR1 SGHAT, CDR2 FQNNGV. The germline V and J ends were trimmed by 5 bases and 0 bases, with 14 bases remaining between them.

Turning to this clone: Different DNA sequences within this sample yield the same CDR3. The chain recombines TRBV5-1 with TRBJ2-5, with a tentative D call TRBD2 (5 bases). In germline, CDR1 is SGHRS, CDR2 YFSETQ. The CDR3 contains 14 residues. V was cut by 2 bases and J by 5 bases, with 13 bases left in between. CDR3 protein: CASSLTGVGETQYF. The CDR3 DNA reads TGCGCCAGCAGCTTAACCGGGGTAGGGGAGACCCAGTACTTC.

V gene TRBV5-8 combines with J gene TRBJ1-1, with 8 bases aligning to TRBD1. Losses at the gene ends were 4 bases for V and 1 base for J; bases not matched to a gene: 6. Germline lookup yields CDR1 SGHTS and CDR2 YDEGEE. The CDR3 has 15 residues. CDR3 sequence (DNA): TGTGCCAGCAGCAGAACAGGGGGGACGAACACTGAAGCTTTCTTT. This sequence encodes CASSRTGGTNTEAFF.

This chain links TRBV7-3 with TRBJ2-3; D not certain. CDR3 length equals 13 residues. The V end was cut by 0 bases, the J end by 4 bases, with 5 bases between. Germline CDR1 and CDR2: SGHTA and FQGTGA. The CDR3 DNA reads TGTGCCAGCAGCTTAACGGATGCAGATACGCAGTATTTT. It encodes CASSLTDADTQYF.

This chain joins TRBV11-2 and TRBJ2-4, with 8 bases matching TRBD2. The CDR3 length is 12 residues. Germline assignment: CDR1 SGHAT and CDR2 FQNNGV. Trimming cost V 1 base and J 15 bases; bases outside gene matches: 5. CDR3 DNA sequence: TGTGCCAGCAGCTTAGCTAGCGGGCCTCCGTACTTC. Translating it yields CASSLASGPPYF.

This chain links TRBV5-6 with TRBJ1-2; maybe TRBD1 (6 bases). The CDR3 length is 15 residues. Looked up from germline, CDR1 is SGHDT and CDR2 is YYEEEE. With 4 bases removed from V and 0 bases from J, the gap between germline ends came to 13 bases. The CDR3 loop reads CASSPLQGSNYGYTF. For the CDR3, the DNA is TGTGCCAGCAGCCCCCTACAGGGATCTAACTATGGCTACACCTTC.

The chain links TRBV27 to TRBJ2-6; D remains ambiguous. Trimming stripped 8 bases from V and 0 bases from J, with 11 bases between. Germline V gene data show CDR1 as MNHEY and CDR2 as SMNVEV (reference sequence). The CDR3 totals 15 residues. The CDR3 nucleotides are TGTGCCAGCGCCAGCCCCAGCTCTGGGGCCAACGTCCTGACTTTC. This sequence encodes CASASPSSGANVLTF.

The chain links TRBV7-9 to TRBJ2-7; TRBD1 aligns across 10 bases. The CDR3 is 14 amino acids. Trimming took 4 bases from V and 6 from J; bases not matched to a gene: 6. Germline loops: CDR1 SEHNR, CDR2 FQNEAQ (reference sequence). The CDR3 nucleotides are TGTGCCAGCAGCTCCACGGGACAGGGGCGCGAGCAGTACTTC. The encoded protein is CASSSTGQGREQYF.

The genes are TRBV28 and TRBJ2-3; 14 nucleotides line up with TRBD2. The CDR3 runs 14 residues. Germline V gene sequence: CDR1 MDHEN, CDR2 SYDVKM. The J segment lost 6 bases and the V segment lost 7 bases, leaving 3 bases of the junction unmatched. The CDR3 spells CASNRLAGGDTQYF. The CDR3 region has the DNA TGTGCCAGCAACCGACTAGCGGGGGGGGATACGCAGTATTTT.

The chain couples TRBV5-1 to TRBJ2-1; the D is unclear. CDR1 is SGHRS and CDR2 is YFSETQ in the germline V gene. Trimming took off 0 bases at V and 3 bases at J, with 7 bases between the two ends. The CDR3 is 14 residues long. CDR3 residues: CASSLDRHYNEQFF. CDR3 DNA sequence: TGCGCCAGCAGCTTGGATCGCCACTACAATGAGCAGTTCTTC.

The rearrangement links TRBV18 to TRBJ1-1; 7 positions agree with TRBD1. With 3 bases clipped from V and 4 bases from J, the junction kept 17 bases outside the gene matches. This CDR3 has 18 amino acids. Germline CDR1 reads KGHSH; CDR2 reads LQKENI. CDR3 region: CASSPRLGGVGSPTEAFF. As DNA, the CDR3 is TGTGCCAGCTCACCTCGTTTAGGGGGCGTTGGGTCCCCCACTGAAGCTTTCTTT.